Following are 19 T cell receptor beta chains from one sample sequenced in a study of OX40 agonist ivuxolimab in advanced cancers. TCRdb keeps only in-frame clones here, not all; method: immunoSEQ multiplex PCR. Among about 86,000 clones listed, 91% were seen once. The material was CD4+ or CD8+ T cells sorted from blood, obtained in a trial of the OX40 agonist ivuxolimab. Every receptor here comes from an adult with an advanced solid tumor such as melanoma, head and neck, liver or kidney cancer.

Remarks on this clone: Sequence at one end of the junction differs from germline and may be a read error. The chain recombines TRBV6-5 with TRBJ2-4; TRBD1 is a possible D gene (6 bases). The CDR3 runs 15 residues. From germline, CDR1 is MNHEY and CDR2 SVGAGI. The CDR3 protein is CASSYFRTAPVNLHF. In DNA form, the CDR3 reads TGTGCCAGCAGTTACTTCCGGACAGCCCCCGTGAACTTGCACTTC.

In its sample, this clone was seen once. V and J are TRBV6-5 and TRBJ2-2; the match to TRBD1 covers 8 bases. The CDR3 runs 16 residues. With 4 bases clipped from V and 3 bases from J, the junction kept 7 bases outside the gene matches. Germline V gene sequence: CDR1 MNHEY, CDR2 SVGAGI. DNA of the CDR3: TGTGCCAGCAGTTCTGACAGGGGCTGGGACACCGGGGAGCTGTTTTTT. This translates into CASSSDRGWDTGELFF.

The rearrangement uses TRBV19 and TRBJ2-3; D not certain. Trimming stripped 5 bases from V and 0 bases from J, with 6 bases between. The germline V gene has CDR1 LNHDA and CDR2 SQIVND (reference sequence). There are 13 residues in the CDR3. CDR3 protein: CASSSESTDTQYF. The DNA of the CDR3 is TGTGCCAGTAGTTCGGAAAGCACAGATACGCAGTATTTT.

Comment on this clone: One end of the junction is discordant with germline, which a read error may explain. The rearrangement uses TRBV11-2 and TRBJ1-2; no reliable D call. The CDR3 contains 12 residues. Germline CDR1 reads SGHAT; CDR2 reads FQNNGV. The CDR3 reads CASSLVGGPVSF. CDR3 bases: TGTGCCAGCAGCTTAGTTGGAGGACCCGTATCCTTC.

As for this clone: At the DNA level, this CDR3 is encoded by other sequences in the same sample as well. The chain recombines TRBV27 with TRBJ2-7, with D maybe TRBD2 (6 bases). The CDR3 spans 12 residues. The germline CDR1 and CDR2 sequences are MNHEY and SMNVEV (reference sequence). V was clipped by 6 bases and J by 2 bases, with 8 bases between them. The CDR3 loop is CASRRGTYEQYF. CDR3 coding DNA: TGTGCCAGCAGGCGCGGGACCTACGAGCAGTACTTC.

The chain couples TRBV7-8 to TRBJ2-1; 7 nucleotides line up with TRBD2. Germline CDR1 reads SGHVS; CDR2 reads FQNEAQ. Unmatched junction bases numbered 3, after V lost 3 bases and J lost 7 bases. The CDR3 loop spans 13 amino acids. The CDR3 reads CASSFSGRNEQFF. The CDR3 nucleotides read TGTGCCAGCAGCTTTAGCGGGCGGAATGAGCAGTTCTTC.

The CDR3 DNA reads as TGTGCCAGCAGCCAAGTGACAGACAATTATGGCTACACCTTC. Protein sequence: CASSQVTDNYGYTF. The chain carries TRBV4-2 and TRBJ1-2; tentatively, D is TRBD1 (5 bases). V lost 1 base, J lost 5 bases, and 11 bases lay in between. The CDR3 contains 14 residues. CDR1 and CDR2 (germline): LGHNA, YNFKEQ.

V and J are TRBV11-2 and TRBJ2-6; D not certain. This CDR3 comprises 17 residues. V lost 3 bases, J lost 5 bases, and 17 bases lay in between. Germline CDR1 is SGHAT and CDR2 is FQNNGV. In DNA, the CDR3 is TGTGCCAGCAGCTTTCTTGCTGGCAGCCAACGGGCCAACGTCCTGACTTTC. This gives the protein CASSFLAGSQRANVLTF.

CDR3 nucleotides: TGTGCCAGCAGCTACGTCGGGACAGGGGTTCCGGGCGAGCAGTACTTC. It translates to CASSYVGTGVPGEQYF. This sequence joins TRBV7-8 and TRBJ2-7; TRBD1 aligns across 10 bases. Trimming cost V 4 bases and J 6 bases; bases outside gene matches: 12. There are 16 residues in the CDR3. Germline V CDR1 and CDR2: SGHVS, FQNEAQ.

CDR3 DNA sequence: TGTGCCAGCAGTTTAGGGGCGGCGGGAGCGGAGACCCAGTACTTC. It codes for CASSLGAAGAETQYF. The chain combines TRBV28 with TRBJ2-5; 7 nucleotides agree with TRBD2. Germline V lookup: CDR1 MDHEN, CDR2 SYDVKM. Germline trimming cut 2 bases from V and 5 bases from J; bases unmatched to any gene: 8. The CDR3 has 15 residues. The full variable domain, with the rest looked up from reference TRBV28 and TRBJ2-5, is DVKVTQSSRYLVKRTGEKVFLECVQDMDHENMFWYRQDPGLGLRLIYFSYDVKMKEKGDIPEGYSVSREKKERFSLILESASTNQTSMYLCASSLGAAGAETQYFGPGTRLLVL.

The chain joins TRBV2 to TRBJ2-7; 7 positions match TRBD2. The germline CDR1 and CDR2 sequences are SNHLY and FYNNEI. The junction had 12 bases not matched to a gene; V was cut back by 7 bases and J by 12 bases. CDR3 length: 12 residues. CDR3 in amino acids: CASTLSLGRRYF. The CDR3 coding sequence is TGTGCCAGCACTTTATCCCTCGGGAGGCGGTACTTC. The whole variable domain, remainder taken from reference TRBV2 and TRBJ2-7, is EPEVTQTPSHQVTQMGQEVILRCVPISNHLYFYWYRQILGQKVEFLVSFYNNEISEKSEIFDDQFSVERPDGSNFTLKIRSTKLEDSAMYFCASTLSLGRRYFGPGTRLTVT.

The CDR3 is CASSSTTINIQYF. For the CDR3, the DNA is TGTGCCAGCAGCTCTACAACTATAAACATTCAGTACTTC. The chain has TRBV25-1 and TRBJ2-4; no firm D call. The CDR3 totals 13 residues. Trimming left V 6 bases short and J 6 bases short, with 12 bases between. CDR1 and CDR2 from the germline V gene are MGHDK and SYGVNS.

This clone was detected only once. The V and J genes are TRBV6-6 and TRBJ2-2, with a weak D call TRBD1 (5 bases). There are 16 residues in the CDR3. Trimming removed 6 bases at V and 5 bases at J, with 19 bases between. CDR1 is MNHNY, CDR2 SVGAGI, per germline (reference sequence). CDR3 sequence reads: CASSPYGQSRTGELFF. The CDR3, as DNA: TGTGCCAGCAGCCCCTATGGACAATCGAGGACCGGGGAGCTGTTTTTT.

The CDR3, as DNA: TGTGCCAGCAGGACTAGGGGATATGGCTACACCTTC. Translating it yields CASRTRGYGYTF. The chain couples TRBV2 to TRBJ1-2; possibly TRBD1 for D (5 bases). The CDR3 length is 12 residues. Germline V gene sequence: CDR1 SNHLY, CDR2 FYNNEI. V dropped 6 bases and J dropped 5 bases, with 10 bases sitting between them. The whole variable domain, remainder taken from reference TRBV2 and TRBJ1-2, is EPEVTQTPSHQVTQMGQEVILRCVPISNHLYFYWYRQILGQKVEFLVSFYNNEISEKSEIFDDQFSVERPDGSNFTLKIRSTKLEDSAMYFCASRTRGYGYTFGSGTRLTVV.

This sequence joins TRBV7-2 and TRBJ1-4; D not resolved. Trimming shortened V by 0 bases and J by 2 bases, and 10 bases separated the two germline ends. Germline CDR1 is SGHTA and CDR2 is FQGNSA. This CDR3 has 16 amino acids. CDR3 nucleotides: TGTGCCAGCAGCTTAGCCCGCGATGACACTAATGAAAAACTGTTTTTT. This encodes CASSLARDDTNEKLFF.

The chain couples TRBV9 to TRBJ2-5; D is unclear. The J call may be incorrect, as the DNA end agrees better with TRBJ2-7. CDR3 length: 13 amino acids. Germline CDR1 is SGDLS and CDR2 is YYNGEE. The CDR3 sequence is CASSPRSSYEQYF. CDR3 nucleotides: TGTGCCAGCAGCCCAAGGAGCTCCTACGAGCAGTACTTC.

The chain employs TRBV27 and TRBJ1-2, with D tentatively TRBD1 (6 bases). CDR3 length equals 14 residues. Deletions cut 8 bases from V and 4 bases from J, with 17 bases between. Looked up from germline, CDR1 is MNHEY and CDR2 is SMNVEV (reference sequence). CDR3 sequence reads: CASARGAGTYGYTF. The CDR3 DNA reads TGTGCCAGCGCTCGGGGGGCAGGGACCTATGGCTACACCTTC.

This clone was recorded only once. The chain combines TRBV10-3 with TRBJ1-2; 7 positions match TRBD1. The CDR3 spans 13 residues. Germline CDR1 and CDR2: ENHRY and SYGVKD. The trim removed 11 bases at V and 8 bases at J, leaving 14 bases unmatched. This CDR3 is CAATGDAFWGYTF. CDR3 DNA sequence: TGTGCCGCAACAGGGGATGCCTTTTGGGGCTACACCTTC.

The V gene is TRBV6-1, the J gene TRBJ1-2; 8 bases are a match to TRBD1. Germline lookup yields CDR1 MNHNS and CDR2 SASEGT. Trimming at V came to 5 bases and at J to 2 bases, leaving 4 bases not matched to a gene. The CDR3 consists of 14 residues. The CDR3 reads CASSPQGDNYGYTF. CDR3 coding DNA: TGTGCCAGCAGTCCACAGGGGGACAACTATGGCTACACCTTC.